The 27 T cell receptor beta chains below come from one sample, sequenced in a study of human T cells and chemical hapten exposure. TCRdb re-called the RACE reads through MiXCR, storing one row per CDR3 protein. In the table there are 55,000 to 75,000 distinct CDR3 sequences, 6.5% to 8.5% of which are singletons. Sample time point: pre-sensitization, week 0. Stated treatment: therapeutic diphenylcyclopropenone sensitization with weekly scalp DPC. This specimen consisted of whole blood, obtained in connection with sensitization to the hapten diphenylcyclopropenone (DPC). Receptor source: a woman younger than 45 with alopecia areata. Some clones in this sample may be carry-over from other donors' samples.

Only a few counts were recorded for this clonotype. The chain recombines TRBV3-1 with TRBJ1-4; D may be TRBD1 (6 bases). CDR1 is LGHDT and CDR2 is YNNKEL in the germline V gene (reference sequence). The CDR3 is 15 residues long. V was shortened by 2 bases and J by 5 bases, with 12 bases between the two germline ends. The CDR3 nucleotides read TGTGCCAGCAGCCAAAGGAGGGGACAAAATGAAAAACTGTTTTTT. This encodes CASSQRRGQNEKLFF.

At least ten counts were recorded for this clonotype. V gene TRBV12-5 combines with J gene TRBJ1-1; 10 nucleotides agree with TRBD1. In germline, CDR1 is LGHNT, CDR2 FRNRAP. The V and J ends lost 6 bases and 4 bases, in that order; junction bases with no gene match: 5. The CDR3 has 14 residues. The CDR3 reads CASGTWTGGTEAFF. The CDR3 region has the DNA TGTGCTAGTGGGACCTGGACAGGGGGCACTGAAGCTTTCTTT.

Remarks on this clonotype: A clone one base away is much larger, so this may be a read error. This chain joins TRBV2 and TRBJ1-5; 9 bases fit TRBD1. The CDR3 is 15 amino acids. CDR1 SNHLY and CDR2 FYNNEI come from the germline V gene. This CDR3 is CASSLEGQGHQPQNF. CDR3 sequence (DNA): TGTGCCAGCAGTCTTGAGGGACAGGGACATCAGCCCCAGAATTTT.

The gene calls are TRBV2 and TRBJ1-3; TRBD1 is a possible D gene (5 bases). V dropped 1 base and J dropped 0 bases, with 16 bases sitting between them. The V gene's germline CDR1 is SNHLY and CDR2 FYNNEI. The CDR3 spans 18 residues. In nucleotides, the CDR3 is TGTGCCAGCAGTGAAGGATGGGGGACGGGTCACTCTGGAAACACCATATATTTT. Translating it yields CASSEGWGTGHSGNTIYF.

This clonotype was recorded at least ten times. The chain uses TRBV5-6 and TRBJ1-3; possibly TRBD1 for D (5 bases). V was pared by 3 bases and J by 4 bases, with 14 bases between. CDR1 and CDR2 (germline): SGHDT, YYEEEE. This CDR3 has 15 residues. In DNA, the CDR3 is TGTGCCAGCAGCTCTGGGGGGGATCTCGGAAACACCATATATTTT. Translation gives CASSSGGDLGNTIYF. Full variable domain (missing parts from reference TRBV5-6 and TRBJ1-3): DAGVTQSPTHLIKTRGQQVTLRCSPKSGHDTVSWYQQALGQGPQFIFQYYEEEERQRGNFPDRFSGHQFPNYSSELNVNALLLGDSALYLCASSSGGDLGNTIYFGEGSWLTVV.

This clonotype was recorded many times. The chain recombines TRBV6-1 with TRBJ2-7; TRBD1 matches at 7 bases. CDR1 is MNHNS, CDR2 SASEGT, per germline. The V and J ends lost 8 bases and 0 bases, in that order; junction bases with no gene match: 16. This CDR3 contains 17 residues. The CDR3 reads CASSRTGVTVSSYEQYF. The CDR3 DNA sequence: TGTGCCAGCTCCCGGACAGGAGTTACCGTGAGCTCCTACGAGCAGTACTTC.

This clonotype came up a few times. The CDR3, as DNA: TGTGCCACCAGCAGTTGGTCACGGGGCGGGGACTACGAGCAGTACTTC. Its translation is CATSSWSRGGDYEQYF. J is TRBJ2-7 and V is TRBV15; possible D gene TRBD2, 6 bases. V was clipped by 3 bases and J by 3 bases, with 18 bases between them. Germline V gives CDR1 LNHNV, CDR2 YYDKDF (reference sequence). The CDR3 totals 16 residues.

This clonotype has ten or more counts. This chain joins TRBV6-5 and TRBJ2-3; D is ambiguous. The germline CDR1 and CDR2 sequences are MNHEY and SVGAGI. The CDR3 loop spans 16 amino acids. V lost 0 bases and J lost 0, with 10 bases in between. The DNA of the CDR3 is TGTGCCAGCAGTTACTCTTGGGCTACTAGCACAGATACGCAGTATTTT. Amino acids: CASSYSWATSTDTQYF.

This chain joins TRBV29-1 and TRBJ1-2, with a weak D call TRBD1 (6 bases). In germline, CDR1 is SQVTM, CDR2 ANQGSEA. V was trimmed by 1 base and J by 2 bases, leaving 11 bases between them. The CDR3 is 14 amino acids. The CDR3 DNA sequence: TGCAGCGTTGAAGGGGGGGCCTGGAACTATGGCTACACCTTC. Translating gives CSVEGGAWNYGYTF.

This clonotype was recorded at least ten times. The V call is TRBV10-3, the J call TRBJ1-1; 9 positions match TRBD1. Germline-derived CDR1 and CDR2 are ENHRY and SYGVKD. The CDR3 covers 15 residues. V was pared by 6 bases and J by 6 bases, with 11 bases of the junction left unmatched. The CDR3 nucleotides are TGTGCCATCAGGGGACAGGGACAGGAACGCGCTGAAGCTTTCTTT. This codes for CAIRGQGQERAEAFF.

This clonotype occurred many times. The chain recombines TRBV11-1 with TRBJ1-2; no definite D call. CDR3 length: 16 amino acids. The ends were cut back, 1 base at V and 7 bases at J, with 19 bases in the middle. CDR1 is SGHAT, CDR2 FQDESV, per germline (reference sequence). CDR3 amino acids: CASSLDRDRTAGGYTF. The CDR3 DNA reads as TGTGCCAGCAGCTTAGATCGGGATAGGACTGCTGGTGGCTACACCTTC.

This clonotype occurred many times. The chain has TRBV20-1 and TRBJ2-7, with TRBD1 matching over 7 bases. Looked up from germline, CDR1 is DFQATT and CDR2 is SNEGSKA (reference sequence). With V trimmed by 5 bases and J by 3 bases, 7 bases remained unmatched. The CDR3 consists of 13 residues. The CDR3 DNA sequence: TGCAGTGCTGGCTCAGGGACAGTCTACGAGCAGTACTTC. Amino acid sequence: CSAGSGTVYEQYF.

This clonotype has ten or more counts. V is TRBV10-2 and J is TRBJ1-5, with TRBD1 matching 7 bases. The CDR3 is made up of 15 amino acids. The J segment lost 3 bases and the V segment lost 3 bases, leaving 5 bases of the junction unmatched. The germline V gene encodes CDR1 WSHSY and CDR2 SAAADI. CDR3 residues: CASSEGQDFNQPQHF. As DNA, the CDR3 is TGCGCCAGCAGTGAAGGACAGGACTTCAATCAGCCCCAGCATTTT.

The table lists this clonotype with many counts. The CDR3 sequence is CASSEFFSVDSPLHF. In DNA, the CDR3 is TGTGCCAGCAGTGAATTCTTCTCCGTGGATTCACCCCTCCACTTT. This chain connects TRBV6-1 to TRBJ1-6; D remains unclear. Between the trimmed V and J ends, which lost 2 bases and 8 bases, there was a span of 13 bases. The CDR3 runs 15 residues. Germline V lookup: CDR1 MNHNS, CDR2 SASEGT.

This chain links TRBV4-2 with TRBJ2-7; a weak D match, TRBD1 (6 bases). With 2 bases removed from V and 2 bases from J, the gap between germline ends came to 10 bases. Looked up from germline, CDR1 is LGHNA and CDR2 is YNFKEQ. This CDR3 spans 14 amino acids. The CDR3 bases are TGTGCCAGCAGCCAATCGGACAGAGCCTACGAGCAGTACTTC. This sequence encodes CASSQSDRAYEQYF.

This clonotype was picked up many times. The chain couples TRBV12-3 or TRBV12-4 to TRBJ1-5, with 7 bases matching TRBD1. V lost 7 bases, J lost 3 bases, and 9 bases stayed unmatched. The CDR3 extends over 15 amino acids. DNA for the CDR3: TGTGCCAGCACCTCTGACAGGGTGCCCAATCAGCCCCAGCATTTT. Amino acids: CASTSDRVPNQPQHF.

This clonotype has just a few counts. This chain links TRBV7-2 with TRBJ2-1, with 8 bases lining up with TRBD2. The junction had 11 bases not matched to a gene; V was cut back by 5 bases and J by 8 bases. In germline, CDR1 is SGHTA, CDR2 FQGNSA. CDR3 length: 15 residues. The CDR3 DNA sequence: TGTGCCAGCAGCCACGGGACTAGTTGGGTCGATGAGCAGTTCTTC. It is translated as CASSHGTSWVDEQFF. The full variable domain, in which reference TRBV7-2 and TRBJ2-1 provide the parts outside the CDR3, is GAGVSQSPSNKVTEKGKDVELRCDPISGHTALYWYRQSLGQGLEFLIYFQGNSAPDKSGLPSDRFSAERTGGSVSTLTIQRTQQEDSAVYLCASSHGTSWVDEQFFGPGTRLTVL.

This clonotype has at least ten counts. For the CDR3, the DNA is TGTGCCTGGAGCACCTCGACAGGGAGAAAACTGTTTTTT. Its translation: CAWSTSTGRKLFF. This chain uses TRBV30 with TRBJ1-4; 7 bases match TRBD1. CDR3 size: 13 residues. CDR1 and CDR2 (germline): GTSNPN, SVGIG (reference sequence). The junction had 8 bases not matched to a gene; V was cut back by 3 bases and J by 10 bases.

This clonotype has more than one count but fewer than ten. This chain uses TRBV5-4 with TRBJ2-6; D uncertain. Germline loops: CDR1 SGHNT, CDR2 YYREEE (reference sequence). This CDR3 is 14 amino acids long. V shed 2 bases and J shed 0 bases, with 3 bases lying between them. CDR3 residues: CASSFSSGANVLTF. The CDR3 DNA is TGTGCCAGCAGCTTTAGCTCTGGGGCCAACGTCCTGACTTTC.

This clonotype was observed many times. V and J are TRBV7-9 and TRBJ1-1; D may be TRBD1 (5 bases). Germline CDR1 is SEHNR and CDR2 is FQNEAQ (reference sequence). V lost 0 bases and J 1 base, leaving 9 bases between the germline ends. The CDR3 is 15 amino acids. CDR3 loop: CASSLAAGTNTEAFF. The CDR3 DNA is TGTGCCAGCAGCTTAGCGGCCGGGACGAACACTGAAGCTTTCTTT. The entire variable domain, with the rest obtained from reference TRBV7-9 and TRBJ1-1, is as follows: DTGVSQNPRHKITKRGQNVTFRCDPISEHNRLYWYRQTLGQGPEFLTYFQNEAQLEKSRLLSDRFSAERPKGSFSTLEIQRTEQGDSAMYLCASSLAAGTNTEAFFGQGTRLTVV.

In its sample, this clonotype was seen many times. J is TRBJ1-1 and V is TRBV29-1; TRBD1 agrees at 8 bases. This CDR3 region has 12 residues. Germline V gives CDR1 SQVTM, CDR2 ANQGSEA. With 5 bases clipped from V and 5 bases from J, the junction kept 4 bases outside the gene matches. CDR3 loop: CSVLRTGTEAFF. The CDR3, as DNA: TGCAGCGTTCTTAGGACAGGGACTGAAGCTTTCTTT.

This rearrangement joins TRBV6-5 to TRBJ1-2, with D tentatively TRBD1 (6 bases). Germline V CDR1 and CDR2: MNHEY, SVGAGI. The CDR3 totals 14 residues. Between the trimmed V and J ends, which lost 4 bases and 4 bases, there was a span of 13 bases. CDR3 sequence: CASSSAMGAYGYTF. The CDR3 DNA follows: TGTGCCAGCAGTTCCGCGATGGGGGCCTATGGCTACACCTTC.

This clonotype was counted at least ten times. This rearrangement joins TRBV6-4 to TRBJ1-5; D unclear. The germline CDR1 and CDR2 sequences are MRHNA and SNTAGT. CDR3 length equals 13 residues. With 4 bases removed from V and 0 bases from J, the gap between germline ends came to 4 bases. The CDR3 loop is CASSVSSNQPQHF. In nucleotides, the CDR3 is TGTGCCAGCAGTGTTTCTAGCAATCAGCCCCAGCATTTT.

The chain uses TRBV30 and TRBJ2-3; 12 bases agree with TRBD2. Per germline, CDR1 GTSNPN and CDR2 SVGIG (reference sequence). This CDR3 has 15 residues. Losses at the gene ends were 3 bases for V and 2 bases for J; bases not matched to a gene: 3. The CDR3 coding sequence is TGTGCCTGGAGCGGACTAGCGGGACTCACAGATACGCAGTATTTT. Protein product: CAWSGLAGLTDTQYF.

The table lists this clonotype with many counts. J is TRBJ2-3 and V is TRBV2, with 9 bases identical to TRBD1. Trimming cost V 9 bases and J 4 bases; bases outside gene matches: 5. The CDR3 is 13 residues long. Per the germline V gene, CDR1 is SNHLY and CDR2 is FYNNEI. Here the CDR3 reads CARGTGSSDTQYF. The CDR3 DNA follows: TGTGCCAGGGGGACAGGGTCATCAGATACGCAGTATTTT.

This clonotype has only a few counts. The rearrangement uses TRBV3-1 and TRBJ1-2; D not resolved. V was cut by 1 base and J by 2 bases, with 17 bases left in between. This CDR3 contains 17 residues. From germline, CDR1 is LGHDT and CDR2 YNNKEL (reference sequence). The CDR3 region is CASSQGVRQEKNYGYTF. The CDR3 DNA sequence: TGTGCCAGCAGCCAAGGGGTCAGACAAGAAAAGAACTATGGCTACACCTTC.

The sample holds a few counts of this clonotype. The V gene is TRBV14, the J gene TRBJ2-7, with 9 positions matching TRBD1. The germline gives CDR1 SGHDN, CDR2 FVKESK. Trimming took 5 bases from V and 2 from J; bases not matched to a gene: 4. The CDR3 extends over 14 amino acids. CDR3: CASSYGQGPYEQYF. The CDR3 bases are TGTGCCAGCAGCTATGGACAGGGGCCCTACGAGCAGTACTTC. The full variable domain, rest sourced from reference TRBV14 and TRBJ2-7, is EAGVTQFPSHSVIEKGQTVTLRCDPISGHDNLYWYRRVMGKEIKFLLHFVKESKQDESGMPNNRFLAERTGGTYSTLKVQPAELEDSGVYFCASSYGQGPYEQYFGPGTRLTVT.